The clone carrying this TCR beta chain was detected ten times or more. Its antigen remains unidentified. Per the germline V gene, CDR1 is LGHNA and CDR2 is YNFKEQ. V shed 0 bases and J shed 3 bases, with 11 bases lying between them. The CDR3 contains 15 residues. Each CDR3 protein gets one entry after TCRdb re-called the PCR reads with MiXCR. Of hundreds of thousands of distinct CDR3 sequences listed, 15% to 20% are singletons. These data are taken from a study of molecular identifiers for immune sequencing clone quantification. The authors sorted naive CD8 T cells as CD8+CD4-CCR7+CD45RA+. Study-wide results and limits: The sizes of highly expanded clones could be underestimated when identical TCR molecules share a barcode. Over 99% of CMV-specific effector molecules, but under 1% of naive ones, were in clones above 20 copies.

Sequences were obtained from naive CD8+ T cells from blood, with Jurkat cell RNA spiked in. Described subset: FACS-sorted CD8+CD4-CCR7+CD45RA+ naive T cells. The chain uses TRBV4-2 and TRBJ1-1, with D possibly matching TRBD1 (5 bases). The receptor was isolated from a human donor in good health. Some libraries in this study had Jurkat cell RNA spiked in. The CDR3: CASSQDKGLYTEAFF. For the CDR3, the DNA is TGTGCCAGCAGCCAAGATAAGGGGCTGTACACTGAAGCTTTCTTT.